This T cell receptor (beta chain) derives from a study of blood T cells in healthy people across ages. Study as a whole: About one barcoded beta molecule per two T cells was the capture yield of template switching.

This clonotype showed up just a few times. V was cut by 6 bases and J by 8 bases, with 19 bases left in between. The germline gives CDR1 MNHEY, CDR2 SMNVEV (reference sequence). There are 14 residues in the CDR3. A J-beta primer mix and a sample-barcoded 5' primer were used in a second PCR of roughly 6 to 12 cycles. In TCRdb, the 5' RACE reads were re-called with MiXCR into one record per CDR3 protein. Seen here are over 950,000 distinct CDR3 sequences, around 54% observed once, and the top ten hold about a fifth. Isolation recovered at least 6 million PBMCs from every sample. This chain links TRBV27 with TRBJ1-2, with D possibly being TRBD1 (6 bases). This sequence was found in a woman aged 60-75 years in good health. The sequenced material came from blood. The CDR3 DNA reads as TGTGCCAGCAGGACATGGGGGGCCGGCCGGGGCTACACCTTC. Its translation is CASRTWGAGRGYTF.